These 28 T cell receptor beta chains originate from one sample sequenced in a study of human T cells and chemical hapten exposure. Time point noted: patch test 3, about 24 weeks after DPC sensitization. Stated treatment: therapeutic diphenylcyclopropenone sensitization with weekly scalp DPC. TCRdb ran MiXCR on the RACE reads and lists one entry per CDR3 protein. The top ten clones hold roughly 1.4% of a sample with 70,000 or so distinct CDR3 sequences, around 10% of them seen once. The material was whole blood, obtained in connection with sensitization to the hapten diphenylcyclopropenone (DPC). The receptors were gathered from a woman aged 50 to 60 with alopecia areata. Some clones in this sample may be carry-over from other donors' samples.

A few counts support this clonotype. V is TRBV20-1 and J is TRBJ2-3; 7 bases agree with TRBD1. The V gene's germline CDR1 is DFQATT and CDR2 SNEGSKA (reference sequence). This CDR3 region has 13 residues. The CDR3 DNA is TGCAGCGGACTGGGACAGACCACAGATACGCAGTATTTT. It yields the protein CSGLGQTTDTQYF.

This clonotype has more than one count but fewer than ten. In DNA form, the CDR3 reads TGCGCCAGCACAGTAGGACAGGGGGGCGGCAATCAGCCCCAGCATTTT. This codes for CASTVGQGGGNQPQHF. V gene TRBV10-1 combines with J gene TRBJ1-5; the match to TRBD1 covers 10 bases. This CDR3 comprises 16 residues. Germline CDR1 WNHNN, CDR2 SYGVQD (reference sequence). V gave up 7 bases and J gave up 2 bases; unmatched junction bases: 8.

This clonotype was observed a handful of times. This chain joins TRBV5-1 and TRBJ1-4; 9 nucleotides match TRBD1. This CDR3 has 16 amino acids. CDR1 is SGHRS, CDR2 YFSETQ, per germline. V shed 1 base and J 3 bases; nucleotides not matched to a gene: 4. The CDR3 nucleotides read TGCGCCAGCAGCTTGTCACAGGGGGCGGCTAATGAAAAACTGTTTTTT. It translates to CASSLSQGAANEKLFF. Full variable domain (remainder filled in from reference TRBV5-1 and TRBJ1-4): KAGVTQTPRYLIKTRGQQVTLSCSPISGHRSVSWYQQTPGQGLQFLFEYFSETQRNKGNFPGRFSGRQFSNSRSEMNVSTLELGDSALYLCASSLSQGAANEKLFFGSGTQLSVL.

This chain uses TRBV20-1 with TRBJ1-5; 8 bases match TRBD1. The J segment lost 4 bases and the V segment lost 1 base, leaving 0 bases of the junction unmatched. This CDR3 is 13 amino acids long. Germline V CDR1 and CDR2: DFQATT, SNEGSKA (reference sequence). This CDR3 reads CSARGQGNQPQHF. The CDR3 nucleotides are TGCAGTGCTAGAGGACAGGGGAATCAGCCCCAGCATTTT.

V and J are TRBV19 and TRBJ1-6; D not certain. In germline, CDR1 is LNHDA, CDR2 SQIVND (reference sequence). Trimming shortened V by 3 bases and J by 0 bases, and 9 bases separated the two germline ends. This CDR3 contains 16 residues. In nucleotides, the CDR3 is TGTGCCAGTAGTATCCGACAAAGCTCCTATAATTCACCCCTCCACTTT. This gives the protein CASSIRQSSYNSPLHF.

This clonotype showed up just a few times. The V call is TRBV7-2, the J call TRBJ1-4; possibly TRBD1 for D (6 bases). Germline loops: CDR1 SGHTA, CDR2 FQGNSA. This CDR3 contains 14 residues. Trimming shortened V by 2 bases and J by 7 bases, and 11 bases separated the two germline ends. The CDR3, as DNA: TGTGCCAGCAGCTTAAAAGGGGGTTTTGAAAAACTGTTTTTT. Translating gives CASSLKGGFEKLFF.

This clonotype was counted only a few times. The chain uses TRBV3-1 and TRBJ1-2, with D unclear. The CDR3 length is 15 residues. Germline V gene lookup returns CDR1 LGHDT and CDR2 YNNKEL (reference sequence). Trimming removed 0 bases at V and 0 bases at J, with 8 bases between. As DNA, the CDR3 is TGTGCCAGCAGCCAAGAAGGCAGGTCTAACTATGGCTACACCTTC. Protein sequence: CASSQEGRSNYGYTF.

The table lists this clonotype with many counts. The rearrangement joins TRBV29-1 to TRBJ1-5, with 8 bases fitting TRBD1. The CDR3 is made up of 12 amino acids. CDR1 and CDR2 from the germline V gene are SQVTM and ANQGSEA. V dropped 7 bases and J dropped 7; count of bases not matched to a gene: 6. DNA of the CDR3: TGCAGCGCCGCCGACAGGGGCCAGCCCCAGCATTTT. It codes for CSAADRGQPQHF.

The V gene is TRBV18, the J gene TRBJ1-1; no clear D. V lost 4 bases, J lost 3 bases, and 21 bases lay in between. Germline CDR1 is KGHSH and CDR2 is LQKENI. This CDR3 has 17 residues. For the CDR3, the DNA is TGTGCCAGCTCACGGAATAGAATGGGCGGTTTAGACACTGAAGCTTTCTTT. It encodes CASSRNRMGGLDTEAFF.

This chain uses TRBV7-6 with TRBJ2-7; D gene unclear. CDR3 length: 13 amino acids. The germline gives CDR1 SGHVS, CDR2 FNYEAQ. V lost 2 bases, J lost 2 bases, and 7 bases lay in between. The CDR3 region is CASSLFNTYEQYF. In DNA form, the CDR3 reads TGTGCCAGCAGCTTATTTAATACCTACGAGCAGTACTTC.

The chain joins TRBV6-2 or TRBV6-3 to TRBJ2-7; the D is unclear. CDR1 and CDR2 (germline): MNHEY, SVGEGT. V lost 2 bases and J lost 9, with 14 bases in between. This CDR3 is built from 13 residues. The CDR3 reads CASSYGFGSGQYF. DNA of the CDR3: TGTGCCAGCAGTTACGGTTTCGGCTCAGGGCAGTACTTC.

V is TRBV14 and J is TRBJ1-6; D unclear. The germline V gene encodes CDR1 SGHDN and CDR2 FVKESK. The CDR3 extends over 13 amino acids. V was shortened by 4 bases and J by 14 bases, with 15 bases between the two germline ends. CDR3 nucleotides: TGTGCCAGCAGCCTCCGGGCGGATCTGGCCCTCCACTTT. It yields the protein CASSLRADLALHF.

At least ten counts were recorded for this clonotype. The chain recombines TRBV6-6 with TRBJ1-2; no definite D call. V lost 7 bases to trimming and J lost 2 bases, with 8 bases between them. Germline V gene data show CDR1 as MNHNY and CDR2 as SVGAGI (reference sequence). The CDR3 runs 12 residues. CDR3 DNA: TGTGCCAGCACTACACTGAACTATGGCTACACCTTC. It translates to CASTTLNYGYTF.

This clonotype was observed many times. V is TRBV12-3 or TRBV12-4 and J is TRBJ1-1; no reliable D call. CDR3 length equals 16 residues. Trimming stripped 5 bases from V and 1 base from J, with 17 bases between. As DNA, the CDR3 is TGTGCCAGCAGTCCTGAGGGCACTCAACCGAACACTGAAGCTTTCTTT. It encodes CASSPEGTQPNTEAFF.

This clonotype was seen repeatedly, ten times or more. This chain joins TRBV2 and TRBJ2-2; perhaps TRBD1 as D (6 bases). Trimming stripped 4 bases from V and 8 bases from J, with 11 bases between. The germline V gene has CDR1 SNHLY and CDR2 FYNNEI. The CDR3 extends over 13 amino acids. Here the CDR3 DNA reads TGTGCCAGCAGTGGGCAGGGGCCGGGGGAGCTGTTTTTT. Amino acids: CASSGQGPGELFF.

Concerning this clonotype itself: A much larger clone is a single base away; this may be a read error. The chain employs TRBV2 and TRBJ1-1; D is unclear. Germline loops: CDR1 SNHLY, CDR2 FYNNEI. Deletions cut 11 bases from V and 4 bases from J, with 17 bases between. The CDR3 has 13 residues. CDR3 nucleotide sequence: TGTGCCTCCACAGACGACCCCCCCACTGAAGCTTTCTTT. It is translated as CASTDDPPTEAFF.

This clonotype was observed many times. This chain connects TRBV4-1 to TRBJ2-1; D might be TRBD2 (6 bases). Trimming cost V 0 bases and J 6 bases, with 12 bases left between them. CDR1 is MGHRA and CDR2 is YSYEKL in the germline V gene. The CDR3 sequence is 15 residues long. For the CDR3, the DNA is TGCGCCAGCAGCCAAGATGGGGGGACGCTCAATGAGCAGTTCTTC. This codes for CASSQDGGTLNEQFF.

This clonotype was counted a few times. A much larger clone is a single base away; this may be a read error. V gene TRBV3-1 combines with J gene TRBJ2-7; tentatively, D is TRBD2 (5 bases). Looked up from germline, CDR1 is LGHDT and CDR2 is YNNKEL (reference sequence). Trimming cost V 1 base and J 4 bases, with 5 bases left between them. The CDR3 has 12 amino acids. The CDR3 DNA is TGTGCCAGCAGCCAAGCGGGGTACGAGCAGTACTTC. Translated, it gives CASSQAGYEQYF.

This clonotype occurred many times. This sequence joins TRBV7-9 and TRBJ2-5; D possibly corresponds to TRBD1 (5 bases). The CDR3 is made up of 14 amino acids. The V and J ends lost 1 base and 5 bases respectively, with 11 bases between them. Germline V lookup: CDR1 SEHNR, CDR2 FQNEAQ (reference sequence). The CDR3 is CASSLVSGPETQYF. The DNA of the CDR3 is TGTGCCAGCAGCTTAGTGTCAGGGCCCGAGACCCAGTACTTC.

About this clonotype itself: One junction end disagrees with the germline gene, perhaps due to a read error. The CDR3 region has the DNA TGTGCCAGCAGCCCCCCCCCTTTC. Protein sequence: CASSPPPF. This sequence joins TRBV11-3 and TRBJ2-1; the D is unclear. The germline CDR1 and CDR2 sequences are SGHNT and YENEEA. The CDR3 totals 8 residues.

A remark on this clonotype: Being one base from a much bigger clone, this may be a read error. The rearrangement uses TRBV11-2 and TRBJ2-1, with D possibly TRBD1 on 6 matching bases. The V gene's germline CDR1 is SGHAT and CDR2 FQNNGV. CDR3 length: 15 amino acids. Here the CDR3 reads CVSSLRGMGPNEQFF. The CDR3 DNA follows: TGTGTCAGCAGCTTAAGGGGGATGGGCCCCAATGAGCAGTTCTTC. The full variable domain, its missing parts supplied by reference TRBV11-2 and TRBJ2-1, is EAGVAQSPRYKIIEKRQSVAFWCNPISGHATLYWYQQILGQGPKLLIQFQNNGVVDDSQLPKDRFSAERLKGVDSTLKIQPAKLEDSAVYLCVSSLRGMGPNEQFFGPGTRLTVL.

This clonotype was seen ten or more times. V is TRBV19 and J is TRBJ2-1; D not resolved. This CDR3 is built from 12 residues. Germline V gives CDR1 LNHDA, CDR2 SQIVND (reference sequence). The V end lost 1 base, the J end lost 2 bases, and 0 bases lay between the germline ends. This CDR3 reads CASSIAYNEQFF. Here the CDR3 DNA reads TGTGCCAGTAGTATAGCCTACAATGAGCAGTTCTTC.

The table lists this clonotype with many counts. V usage is TRBV7-6 and J usage is TRBJ2-3; 9 bases map to TRBD2. Germline V gene data show CDR1 as SGHVS and CDR2 as FNYEAQ. The CDR3 extends over 17 amino acids. V shed 1 base, J shed 1 base, and the junction held 6 bases outside the gene matches. CDR3 in DNA: TGTGCCAGCAGCTTAGGCTCGCTAGCGGGACGCACAGATACGCAGTATTTT. Amino acid sequence: CASSLGSLAGRTDTQYF.

At least ten counts were recorded for this clonotype. CDR3 nucleotide sequence: TGCGCCAGCAGCTTGGGGACTAGCGGGAGAACAGATACGCAGTATTTT. Translated: CASSLGTSGRTDTQYF. The gene calls are TRBV5-1 and TRBJ2-3; TRBD2 aligns across 13 bases. J was trimmed by 3 bases and V by 0 bases; bases with no gene match: 1. This CDR3 comprises 16 residues. Germline values: CDR1 SGHRS, CDR2 YFSETQ.

This clonotype was found a few times. The chain recombines TRBV21-1 with TRBJ2-1. TRBV21-1 constitutes a pseudogene. This CDR3 spans 16 amino acids. CDR3 residues: CASTWYWWDIHNEQFF. The CDR3 DNA reads as TGTGCCAGCACGTGGTACTGGTGGGATATCCACAATGAGCAGTTCTTC.

J is TRBJ2-6 and V is TRBV29-1; D is uncertain. V lost 6 bases, J lost 0 bases, and 15 bases lay in between. The CDR3 loop spans 16 amino acids. From germline, CDR1 is SQVTM and CDR2 ANQGSEA. The CDR3 spells CSVLLGQTSGANVLTF. CDR3 nucleotides: TGCAGCGTCCTTCTCGGGCAAACCTCTGGGGCCAACGTCCTGACTTTC.

The genes are TRBV7-2 and TRBJ2-3, with 8 bases aligning to TRBD1. The CDR3 spans 15 residues. Germline V gives CDR1 SGHTA, CDR2 FQGNSA. The J segment lost 3 bases and the V segment lost 5 bases, leaving 7 bases of the junction unmatched. The CDR3 coding sequence is TGTGCCAGCAGCCAGGACAGGGCGAGGACAGATACGCAGTATTTT. Protein: CASSQDRARTDTQYF.

V gene TRBV28 combines with J gene TRBJ2-2, with 7 bases identical to TRBD2. With V trimmed by 7 bases and J by 6 bases, 11 bases remained unmatched. Germline-derived CDR1 and CDR2 are MDHEN and SYDVKM. The CDR3 loop spans 15 amino acids. CDR3 loop: CASTSGTAGAGELFF. CDR3 in DNA: TGTGCCAGCACCTCCGGGACGGCGGGGGCCGGGGAGCTGTTTTTT. The whole variable domain, filled in from reference TRBV28 and TRBJ2-2, reads DVKVTQSSRYLVKRTGEKVFLECVQDMDHENMFWYRQDPGLGLRLIYFSYDVKMKEKGDIPEGYSVSREKKERFSLILESASTNQTSMYLCASTSGTAGAGELFFGEGSRLTVL.